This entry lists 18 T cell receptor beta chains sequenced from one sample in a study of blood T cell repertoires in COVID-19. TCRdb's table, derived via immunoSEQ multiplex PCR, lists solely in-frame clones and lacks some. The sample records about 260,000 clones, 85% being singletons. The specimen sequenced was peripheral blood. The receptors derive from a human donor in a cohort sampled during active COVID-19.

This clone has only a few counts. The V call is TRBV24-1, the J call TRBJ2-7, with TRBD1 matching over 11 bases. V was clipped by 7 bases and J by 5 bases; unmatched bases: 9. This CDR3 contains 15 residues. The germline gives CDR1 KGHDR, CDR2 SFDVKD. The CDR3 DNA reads TGTGCCACCAGCCCGTCCGGGACAGGGGGTAACGAGCAGTACTTC. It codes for CATSPSGTGGNEQYF.

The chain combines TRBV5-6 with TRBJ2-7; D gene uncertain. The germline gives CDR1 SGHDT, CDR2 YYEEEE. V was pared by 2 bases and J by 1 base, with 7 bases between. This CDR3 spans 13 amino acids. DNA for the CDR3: TGTGCCAGCAGCTTTCCCGGTTCCTACGAGCAGTACTTC. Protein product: CASSFPGSYEQYF. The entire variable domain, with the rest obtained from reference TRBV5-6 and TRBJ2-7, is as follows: DAGVTQSPTHLIKTRGQQVTLRCSPKSGHDTVSWYQQALGQGPQFIFQYYEEEERQRGNFPDRFSGHQFPNYSSELNVNALLLGDSALYLCASSFPGSYEQYFGPGTRLTVT.

CDR3 in DNA: TGTGCCAGCAGCCCGGGACTAGCGTATAACACCGGGGAGCTGTTTTTT. This gives the protein CASSPGLAYNTGELFF. The rearrangement links TRBV5-6 to TRBJ2-2; 10 bases line up with TRBD2. Germline-derived CDR1 and CDR2 are SGHDT and YYEEEE. The ends lost 4 bases at V and 2 bases at J; junction bases unmatched: 5. The CDR3 has 16 amino acids.

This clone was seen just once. The chain's CDR3 is CASGWAGALPNSGNTIYF. CDR3 nucleotide sequence: TGTGCCAGCGGATGGGCAGGGGCACTTCCTAACTCTGGAAACACCATATATTTT. J is TRBJ1-3 and V is TRBV28; D possibly corresponds to TRBD1 (6 bases). The V gene lost 8 bases and the J gene lost 0 bases, with 23 bases spanning the gap. This CDR3 comprises 18 residues. In germline, CDR1 is MDHEN, CDR2 SYDVKM.

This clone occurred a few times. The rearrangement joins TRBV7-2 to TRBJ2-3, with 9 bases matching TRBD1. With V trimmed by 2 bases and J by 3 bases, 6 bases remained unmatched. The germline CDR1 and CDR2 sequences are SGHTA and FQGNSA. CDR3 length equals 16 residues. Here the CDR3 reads CASSLNRGLRTDTQYF. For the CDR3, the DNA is TGTGCCAGCAGCTTAAACAGGGGGCTTCGAACAGATACGCAGTATTTT. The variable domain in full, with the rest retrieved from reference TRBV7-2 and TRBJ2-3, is GAGVSQSPSNKVTEKGKDVELRCDPISGHTALYWYRQSLGQGLEFLIYFQGNSAPDKSGLPSDRFSAERTGGSVSTLTIQRTQQEDSAVYLCASSLNRGLRTDTQYFGPGTRLTVL.

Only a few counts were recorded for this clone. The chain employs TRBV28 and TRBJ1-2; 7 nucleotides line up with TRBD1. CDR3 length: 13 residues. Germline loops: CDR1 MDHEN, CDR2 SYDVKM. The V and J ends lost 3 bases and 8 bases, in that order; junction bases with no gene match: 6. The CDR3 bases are TGTGCCAGCAGTTTGGAGGGGGCGCGCGGCTACACCTTC. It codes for CASSLEGARGYTF.

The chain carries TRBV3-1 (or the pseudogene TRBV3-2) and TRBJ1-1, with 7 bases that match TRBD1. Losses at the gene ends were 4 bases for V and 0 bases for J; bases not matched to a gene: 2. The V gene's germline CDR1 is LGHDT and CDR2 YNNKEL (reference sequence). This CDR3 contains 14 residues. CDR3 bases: TGTGCCAGCAGCCTGCAGGGGGTGAACACTGAAGCTTTCTTT. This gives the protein CASSLQGVNTEAFF.

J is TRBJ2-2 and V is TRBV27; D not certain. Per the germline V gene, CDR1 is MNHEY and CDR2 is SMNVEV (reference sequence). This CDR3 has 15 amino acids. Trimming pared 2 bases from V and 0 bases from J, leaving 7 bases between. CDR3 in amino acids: CASSLRLANTGELFF. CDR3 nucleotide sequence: TGTGCCAGCAGTTTAAGGCTAGCGAACACCGGGGAGCTGTTTTTT.

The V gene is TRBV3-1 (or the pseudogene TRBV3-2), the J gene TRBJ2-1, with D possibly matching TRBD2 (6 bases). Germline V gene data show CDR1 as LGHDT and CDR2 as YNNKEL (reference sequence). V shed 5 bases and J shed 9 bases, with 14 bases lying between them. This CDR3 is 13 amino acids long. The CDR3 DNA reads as TGTGCCAGCAGCGGGGGACTGAGGTCTGAGCAGTTCTTC. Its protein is CASSGGLRSEQFF.

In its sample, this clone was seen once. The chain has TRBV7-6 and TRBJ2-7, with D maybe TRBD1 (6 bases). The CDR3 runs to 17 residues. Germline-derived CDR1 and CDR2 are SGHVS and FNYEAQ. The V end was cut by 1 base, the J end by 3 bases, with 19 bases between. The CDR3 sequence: CASSLVLCDRWVYEQYF. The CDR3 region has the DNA TGTGCCAGCAGCTTAGTTCTGTGTGACAGGTGGGTCTACGAGCAGTACTTC.

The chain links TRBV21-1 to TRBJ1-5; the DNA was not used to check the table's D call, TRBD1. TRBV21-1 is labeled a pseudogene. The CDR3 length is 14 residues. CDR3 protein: CASNLTGSNQPQHF. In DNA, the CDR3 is TGTGCCAGCAACCTGACAGGGAGCAATCAGCCCCAGCATTTT.

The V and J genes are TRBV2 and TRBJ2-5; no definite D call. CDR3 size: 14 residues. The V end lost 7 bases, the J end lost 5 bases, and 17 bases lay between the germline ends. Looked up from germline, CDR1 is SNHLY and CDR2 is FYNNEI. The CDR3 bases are TGTGCCAGCAACGCAGGCCAATCCTGGGAGACCCAGTACTTC. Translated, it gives CASNAGQSWETQYF.

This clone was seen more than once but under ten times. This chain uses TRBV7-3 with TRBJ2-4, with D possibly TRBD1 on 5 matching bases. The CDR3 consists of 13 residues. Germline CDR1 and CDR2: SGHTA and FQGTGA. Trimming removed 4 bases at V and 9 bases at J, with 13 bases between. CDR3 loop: CASSSDTLGIQYF. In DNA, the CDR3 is TGTGCCAGCAGCTCGGACACACTGGGCATTCAGTACTTC.

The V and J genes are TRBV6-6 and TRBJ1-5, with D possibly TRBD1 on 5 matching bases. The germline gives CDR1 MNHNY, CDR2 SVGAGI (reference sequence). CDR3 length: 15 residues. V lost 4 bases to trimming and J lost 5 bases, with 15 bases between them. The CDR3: CASSSGGGGYQPQHF. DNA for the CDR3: TGTGCCAGCAGTTCCGGGGGTGGGGGATATCAGCCCCAGCATTTT.

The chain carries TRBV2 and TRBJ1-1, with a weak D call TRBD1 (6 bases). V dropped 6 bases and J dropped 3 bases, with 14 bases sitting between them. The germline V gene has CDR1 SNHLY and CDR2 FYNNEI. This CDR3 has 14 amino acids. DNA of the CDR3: TGTGCCAGCAGGCGACAACAGGGATACACTGAAGCTTTCTTT. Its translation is CASRRQQGYTEAFF.

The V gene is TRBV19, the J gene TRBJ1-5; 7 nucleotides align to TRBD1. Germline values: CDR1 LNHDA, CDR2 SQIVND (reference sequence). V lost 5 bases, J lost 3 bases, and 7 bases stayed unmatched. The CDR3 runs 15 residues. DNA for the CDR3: TGTGCCAGTAGTGCTTGGACAGGTTCCAATCAGCCCCAGCATTTT. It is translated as CASSAWTGSNQPQHF.

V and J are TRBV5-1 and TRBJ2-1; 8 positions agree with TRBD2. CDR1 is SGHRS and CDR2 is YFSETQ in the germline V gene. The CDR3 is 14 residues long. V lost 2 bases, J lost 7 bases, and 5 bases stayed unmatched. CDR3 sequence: CASSLRGLGNEQFF. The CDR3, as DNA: TGCGCCAGCAGCTTACGGGGACTAGGGAATGAGCAGTTCTTC. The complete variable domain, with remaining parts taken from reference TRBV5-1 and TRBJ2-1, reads KAGVTQTPRYLIKTRGQQVTLSCSPISGHRSVSWYQQTPGQGLQFLFEYFSETQRNKGNFPGRFSGRQFSNSRSEMNVSTLELGDSALYLCASSLRGLGNEQFFGPGTRLTVL.

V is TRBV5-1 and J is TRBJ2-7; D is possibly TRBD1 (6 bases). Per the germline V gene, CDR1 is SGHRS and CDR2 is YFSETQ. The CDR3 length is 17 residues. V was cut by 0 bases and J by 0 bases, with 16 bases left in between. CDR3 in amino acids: CASSLGLWTADSYEQYF. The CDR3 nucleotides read TGCGCCAGCAGCTTGGGATTATGGACAGCCGACTCCTACGAGCAGTACTTC.